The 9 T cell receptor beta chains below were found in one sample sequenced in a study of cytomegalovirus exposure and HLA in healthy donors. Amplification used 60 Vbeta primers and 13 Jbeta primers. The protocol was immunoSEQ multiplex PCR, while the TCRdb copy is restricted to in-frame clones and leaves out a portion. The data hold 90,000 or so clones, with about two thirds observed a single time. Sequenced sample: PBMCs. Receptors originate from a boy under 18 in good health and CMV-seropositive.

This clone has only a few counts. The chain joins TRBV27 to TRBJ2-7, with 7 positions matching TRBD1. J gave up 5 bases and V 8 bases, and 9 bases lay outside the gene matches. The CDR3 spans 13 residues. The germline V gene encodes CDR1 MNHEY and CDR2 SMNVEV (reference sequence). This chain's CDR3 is CASGTVLIHEQYF. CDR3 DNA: TGTGCCAGCGGGACAGTTCTTATCCACGAGCAGTACTTC.

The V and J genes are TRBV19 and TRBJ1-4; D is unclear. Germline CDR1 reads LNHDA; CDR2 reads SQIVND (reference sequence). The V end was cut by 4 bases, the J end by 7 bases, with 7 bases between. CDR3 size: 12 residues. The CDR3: CASSTRVEKLFF. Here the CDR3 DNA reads TGTGCCAGTAGTACGAGGGTTGAAAAACTGTTTTTT.

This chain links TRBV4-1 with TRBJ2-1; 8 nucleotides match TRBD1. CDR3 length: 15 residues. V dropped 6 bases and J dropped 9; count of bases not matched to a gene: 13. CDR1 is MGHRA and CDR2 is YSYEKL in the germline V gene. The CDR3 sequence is CASSLRDRLKIEQFF. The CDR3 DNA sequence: TGCGCCAGCAGTCTCCGGGACAGGTTGAAAATTGAGCAGTTCTTC.

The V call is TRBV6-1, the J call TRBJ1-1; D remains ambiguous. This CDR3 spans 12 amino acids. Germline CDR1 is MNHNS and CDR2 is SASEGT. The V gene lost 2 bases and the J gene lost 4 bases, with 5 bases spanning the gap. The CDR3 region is CASSEPGTEAFF. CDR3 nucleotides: TGTGCCAGCAGTGAACCAGGCACTGAAGCTTTCTTT.

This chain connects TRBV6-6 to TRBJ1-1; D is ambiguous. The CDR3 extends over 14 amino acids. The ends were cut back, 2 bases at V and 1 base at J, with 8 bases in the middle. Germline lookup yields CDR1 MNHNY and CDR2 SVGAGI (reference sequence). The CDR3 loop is CASSYNGENTEAFF. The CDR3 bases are TGTGCCAGCAGTTACAACGGAGAGAACACTGAAGCTTTCTTT.

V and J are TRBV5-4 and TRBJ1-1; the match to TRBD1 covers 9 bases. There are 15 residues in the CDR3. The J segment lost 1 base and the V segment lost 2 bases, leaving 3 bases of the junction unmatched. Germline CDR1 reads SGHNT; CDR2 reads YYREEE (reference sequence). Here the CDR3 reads CASSLKQGANTEAFF. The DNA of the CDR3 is TGTGCCAGCAGCTTAAAACAGGGGGCGAACACTGAAGCTTTCTTT.

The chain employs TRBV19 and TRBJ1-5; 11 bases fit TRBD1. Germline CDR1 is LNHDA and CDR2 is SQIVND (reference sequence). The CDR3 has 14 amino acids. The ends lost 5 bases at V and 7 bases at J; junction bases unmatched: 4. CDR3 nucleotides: TGTGCCAGTAGTCTCGGGACAGGGGGACAGCCCCAGCATTTT. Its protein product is CASSLGTGGQPQHF.

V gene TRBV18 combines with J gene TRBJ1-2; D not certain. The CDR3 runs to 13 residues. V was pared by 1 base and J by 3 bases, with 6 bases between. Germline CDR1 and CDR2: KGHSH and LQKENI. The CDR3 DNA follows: TGTGCCAGCTCACCACGGGAGTACTATGGCTACACCTTC. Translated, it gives CASSPREYYGYTF. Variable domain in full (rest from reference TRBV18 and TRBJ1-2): NAGVMQNPRHLVRRRGQEARLRCSPMKGHSHVYWYRQLPEEGLKFMVYLQKENIIDESGMPKERFSAEFPKEGPSILRIQQVVRGDSAAYFCASSPREYYGYTFGSGTRLTVV.

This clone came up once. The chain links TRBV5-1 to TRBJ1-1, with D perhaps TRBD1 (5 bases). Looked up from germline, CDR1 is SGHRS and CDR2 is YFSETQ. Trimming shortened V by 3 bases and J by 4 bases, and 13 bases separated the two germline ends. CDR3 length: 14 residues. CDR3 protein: CASSSMTAGTEAFF. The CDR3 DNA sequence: TGCGCCAGCAGCTCGATGACAGCGGGCACTGAAGCTTTCTTT.